This T cell receptor beta chain was profiled in a study of blood T cell repertoires in COVID-19. This clone was recorded once. TCRdb's table, derived via immunoSEQ multiplex PCR, lists solely in-frame clones and lacks some. Of around 26,000 clones detected, approximately 79% appear once; the ten largest clones hold approximately 60%. V was cut by 3 bases and J by 0 bases, with 10 bases left in between. The CDR3 extends over 15 amino acids. Per the germline V gene, CDR1 is SGHRS and CDR2 is YFSETQ. The receptor's source is an elderly woman with acute or convalescent COVID-19. V is TRBV5-1 and J is TRBJ1-3; no clear D gene. The material sequenced was peripheral blood. This CDR3 reads CASSSSGLSGNTIYF. CDR3 nucleotides: TGCGCCAGCAGCTCATCAGGACTCTCTGGAAACACCATATATTTT.